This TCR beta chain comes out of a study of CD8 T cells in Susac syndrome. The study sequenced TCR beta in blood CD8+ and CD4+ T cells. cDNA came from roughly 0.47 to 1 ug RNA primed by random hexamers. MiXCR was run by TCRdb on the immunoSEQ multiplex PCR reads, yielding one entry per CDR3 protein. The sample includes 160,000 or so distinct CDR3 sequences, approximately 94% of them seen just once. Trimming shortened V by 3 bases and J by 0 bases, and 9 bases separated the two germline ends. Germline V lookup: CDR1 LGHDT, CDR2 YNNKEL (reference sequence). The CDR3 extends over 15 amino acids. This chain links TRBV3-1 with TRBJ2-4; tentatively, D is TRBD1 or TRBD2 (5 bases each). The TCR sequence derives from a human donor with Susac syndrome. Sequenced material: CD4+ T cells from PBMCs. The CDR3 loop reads CASSQRDPAKNIQYF. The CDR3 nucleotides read TGTGCCAGCAGCCAGAGGGACCCAGCCAAAAACATTCAGTACTTC.